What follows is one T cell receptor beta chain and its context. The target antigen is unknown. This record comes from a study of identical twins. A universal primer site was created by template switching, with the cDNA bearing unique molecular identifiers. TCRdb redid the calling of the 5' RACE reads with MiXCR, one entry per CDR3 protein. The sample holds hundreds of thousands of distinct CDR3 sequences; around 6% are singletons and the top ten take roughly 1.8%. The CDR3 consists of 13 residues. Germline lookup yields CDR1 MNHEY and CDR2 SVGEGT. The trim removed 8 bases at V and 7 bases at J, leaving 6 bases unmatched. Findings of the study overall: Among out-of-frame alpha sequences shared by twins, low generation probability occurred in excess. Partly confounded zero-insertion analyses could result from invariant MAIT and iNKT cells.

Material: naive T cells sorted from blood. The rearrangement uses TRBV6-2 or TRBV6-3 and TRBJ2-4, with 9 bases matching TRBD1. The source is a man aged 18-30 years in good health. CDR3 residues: CASRGQGRNIQYF. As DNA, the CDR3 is TGTGCCAGCCGAGGACAGGGGAGGAACATTCAGTACTTC.